Only a few counts were recorded for the clone carrying this T cell receptor beta chain. No antigen is known for it. This entry comes from a study of radiotherapy plus CTLA-4 blockade in lung cancer. The study's findings and limits: Expansion in blood of tumor-derived TCR clones was seen after radiotherapy plus ipilimumab.

Trimming pared 0 bases from V and 4 bases from J, leaving 3 bases between. This CDR3 is built from 12 residues. In germline, CDR1 is SGHNT, CDR2 YYREEE (reference sequence). Data came from immunoSEQ multiplex PCR; TCRdb stores just in-frame clones and leaves some out. The table shows more than 95,000 clones, with roughly 80% occurring only once. The sequencing used peripheral blood, collected from a patient treated with radiotherapy plus ipilimumab. The J gene is TRBJ2-3, the V gene TRBV5-4; D is unclear. The source is a human donor with non-small cell lung cancer who had a partial response to radiotherapy plus ipilimumab. The CDR3 sequence is CASSLVADTQYF. In nucleotides, the CDR3 is TGTGCCAGCAGCTTGGTCGCAGATACGCAGTATTTT.